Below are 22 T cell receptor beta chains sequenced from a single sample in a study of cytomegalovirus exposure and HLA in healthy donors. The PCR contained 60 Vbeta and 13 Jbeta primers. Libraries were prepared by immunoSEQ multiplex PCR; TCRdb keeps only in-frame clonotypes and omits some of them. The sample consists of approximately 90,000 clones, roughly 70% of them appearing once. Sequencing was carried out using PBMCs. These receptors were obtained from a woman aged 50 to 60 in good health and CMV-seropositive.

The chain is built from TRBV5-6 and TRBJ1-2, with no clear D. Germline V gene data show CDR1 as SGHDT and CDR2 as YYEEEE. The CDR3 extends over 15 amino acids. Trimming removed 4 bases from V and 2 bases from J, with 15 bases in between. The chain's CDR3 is CASSPRAGINYGYTF. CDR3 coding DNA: TGTGCCAGCAGCCCCCGGGCGGGGATAAACTATGGCTACACCTTC. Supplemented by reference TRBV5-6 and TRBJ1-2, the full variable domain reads DAGVTQSPTHLIKTRGQQVTLRCSPKSGHDTVSWYQQALGQGPQFIFQYYEEEERQRGNFPDRFSGHQFPNYSSELNVNALLLGDSALYLCASSPRAGINYGYTFGSGTRLTVV.

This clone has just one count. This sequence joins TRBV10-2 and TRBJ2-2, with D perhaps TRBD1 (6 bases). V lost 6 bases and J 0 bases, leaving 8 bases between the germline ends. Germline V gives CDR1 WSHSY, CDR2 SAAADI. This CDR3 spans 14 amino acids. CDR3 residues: CASRQGPNTGELFF. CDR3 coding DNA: TGCGCCAGCAGACAGGGACCGAACACCGGGGAGCTGTTTTTT.

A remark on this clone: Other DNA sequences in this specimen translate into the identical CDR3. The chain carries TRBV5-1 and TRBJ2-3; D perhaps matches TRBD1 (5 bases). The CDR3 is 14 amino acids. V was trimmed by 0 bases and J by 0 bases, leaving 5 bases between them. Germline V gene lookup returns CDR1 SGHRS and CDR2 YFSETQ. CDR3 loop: CASSLGQSTDTQYF. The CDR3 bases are TGCGCCAGCAGCTTGGGACAGAGCACAGATACGCAGTATTTT. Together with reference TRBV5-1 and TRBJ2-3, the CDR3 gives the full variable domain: KAGVTQTPRYLIKTRGQQVTLSCSPISGHRSVSWYQQTPGQGLQFLFEYFSETQRNKGNFPGRFSGRQFSNSRSEMNVSTLELGDSALYLCASSLGQSTDTQYFGPGTRLTVL.

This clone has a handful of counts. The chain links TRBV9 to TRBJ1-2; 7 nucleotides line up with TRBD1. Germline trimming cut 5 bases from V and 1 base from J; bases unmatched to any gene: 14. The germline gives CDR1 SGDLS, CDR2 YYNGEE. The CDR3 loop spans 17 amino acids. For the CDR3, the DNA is TGTGCCAGCAGGGCAGTGACAGGGCCGATCGGTAACTATGGCTACACCTTC. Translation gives CASRAVTGPIGNYGYTF.

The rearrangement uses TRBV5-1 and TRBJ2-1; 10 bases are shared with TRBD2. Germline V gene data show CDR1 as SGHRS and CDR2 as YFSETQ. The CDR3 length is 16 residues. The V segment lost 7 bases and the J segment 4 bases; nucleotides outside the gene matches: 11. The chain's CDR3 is CASQTASGRLYNEQFF. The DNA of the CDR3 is TGCGCCAGCCAAACGGCTAGCGGGAGATTATACAATGAGCAGTTCTTC.

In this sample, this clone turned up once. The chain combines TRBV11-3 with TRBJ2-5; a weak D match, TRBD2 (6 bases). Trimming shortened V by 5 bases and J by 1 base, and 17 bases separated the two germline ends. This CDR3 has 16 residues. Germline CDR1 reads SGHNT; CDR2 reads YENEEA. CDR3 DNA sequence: TGTGCCAGCAGCCCCTCGAGACTAGGCCTCCAAGAGACCCAGTACTTC. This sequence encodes CASSPSRLGLQETQYF.

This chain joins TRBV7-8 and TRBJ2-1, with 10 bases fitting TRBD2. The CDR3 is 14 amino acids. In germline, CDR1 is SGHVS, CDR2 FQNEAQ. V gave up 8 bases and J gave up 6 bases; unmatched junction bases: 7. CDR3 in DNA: TGTGCCAGCGATGAGCGGGAGGGGCCCAATGAGCAGTTCTTC. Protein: CASDEREGPNEQFF.

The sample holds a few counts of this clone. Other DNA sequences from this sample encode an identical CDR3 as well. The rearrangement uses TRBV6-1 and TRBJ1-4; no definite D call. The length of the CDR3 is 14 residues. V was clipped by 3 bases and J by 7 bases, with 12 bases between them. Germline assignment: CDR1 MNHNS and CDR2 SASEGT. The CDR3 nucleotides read TGTGCCAGCAGTGATGGGCCCGGTGGTGAAAAACTGTTTTTT. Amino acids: CASSDGPGGEKLFF.

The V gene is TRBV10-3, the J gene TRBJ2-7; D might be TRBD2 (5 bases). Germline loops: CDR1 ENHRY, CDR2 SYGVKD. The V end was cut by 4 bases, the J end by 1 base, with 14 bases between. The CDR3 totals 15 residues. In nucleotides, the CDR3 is TGTGCCATCAGTGTTAATCCGACTACATCCTACGAGCAGTACTTC. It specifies CAISVNPTTSYEQYF.

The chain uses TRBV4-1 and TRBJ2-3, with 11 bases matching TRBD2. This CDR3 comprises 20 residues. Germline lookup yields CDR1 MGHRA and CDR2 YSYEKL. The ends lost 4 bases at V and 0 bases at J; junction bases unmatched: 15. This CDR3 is CASSPTRLAGLGTSTDTQYF. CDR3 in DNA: TGCGCCAGCAGCCCAACGAGACTAGCGGGATTGGGAACTAGCACAGATACGCAGTATTTT.

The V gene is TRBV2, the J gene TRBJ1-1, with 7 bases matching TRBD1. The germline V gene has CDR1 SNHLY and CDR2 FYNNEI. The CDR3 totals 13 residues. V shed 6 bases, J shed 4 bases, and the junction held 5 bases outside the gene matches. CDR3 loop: CASSRDRVTEAFF. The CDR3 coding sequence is TGTGCCAGCAGCCGCGACAGGGTCACTGAAGCTTTCTTT.

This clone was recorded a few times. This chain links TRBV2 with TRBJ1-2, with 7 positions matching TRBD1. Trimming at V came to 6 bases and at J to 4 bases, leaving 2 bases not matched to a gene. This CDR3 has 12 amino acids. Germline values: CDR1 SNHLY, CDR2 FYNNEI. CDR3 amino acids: CASRAGGYGYTF. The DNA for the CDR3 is TGTGCCAGCAGAGCAGGGGGCTATGGCTACACCTTC. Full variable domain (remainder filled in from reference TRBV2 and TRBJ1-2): EPEVTQTPSHQVTQMGQEVILRCVPISNHLYFYWYRQILGQKVEFLVSFYNNEISEKSEIFDDQFSVERPDGSNFTLKIRSTKLEDSAMYFCASRAGGYGYTFGSGTRLTVV.

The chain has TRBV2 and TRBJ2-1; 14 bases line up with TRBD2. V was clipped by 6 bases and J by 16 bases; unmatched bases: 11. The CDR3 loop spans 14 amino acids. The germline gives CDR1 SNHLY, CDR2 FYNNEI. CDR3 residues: CASRAGLAGAWRFF. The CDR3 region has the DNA TGTGCCAGCAGAGCGGGACTAGCGGGAGCTTGGCGCTTCTTC. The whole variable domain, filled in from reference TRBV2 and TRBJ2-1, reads EPEVTQTPSHQVTQMGQEVILRCVPISNHLYFYWYRQILGQKVEFLVSFYNNEISEKSEIFDDQFSVERPDGSNFTLKIRSTKLEDSAMYFCASRAGLAGAWRFFGPGTRLTVL.

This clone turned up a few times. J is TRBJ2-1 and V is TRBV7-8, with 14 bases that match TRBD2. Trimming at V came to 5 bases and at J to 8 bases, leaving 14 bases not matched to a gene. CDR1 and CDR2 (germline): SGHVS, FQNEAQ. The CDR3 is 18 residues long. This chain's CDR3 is CASSPGTSGREFVYEQFF. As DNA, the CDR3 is TGTGCCAGCAGCCCCGGGACTAGCGGGAGAGAATTCGTCTATGAGCAGTTCTTC.

CDR3 sequence reads: CASSERQAGEQYF. The CDR3 region has the DNA TGCGCCAGCAGTGAGCGGCAGGCCGGCGAGCAGTACTTC. The rearrangement uses TRBV10-1 and TRBJ2-7; D uncertain. CDR1 and CDR2 from the germline V gene are WNHNN and SYGVQD (reference sequence). CDR3 length: 13 residues. Trimming took off 2 bases at V and 6 bases at J, with 11 bases between the two ends.

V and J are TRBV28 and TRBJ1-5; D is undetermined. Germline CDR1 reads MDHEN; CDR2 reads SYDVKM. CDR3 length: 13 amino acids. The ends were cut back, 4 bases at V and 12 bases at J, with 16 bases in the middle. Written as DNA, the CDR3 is TGTGCCAGCAGTTCGAACCGCGGCAGATTCCAGCATTTT. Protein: CASSSNRGRFQHF.

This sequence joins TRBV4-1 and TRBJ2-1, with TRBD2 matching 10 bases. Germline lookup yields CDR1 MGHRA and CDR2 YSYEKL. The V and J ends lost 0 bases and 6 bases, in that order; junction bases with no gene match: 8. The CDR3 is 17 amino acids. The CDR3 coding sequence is TGCGCCAGCAGCCAAGATGGGGGGGGACTAGCGTCCAATGAGCAGTTCTTC. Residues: CASSQDGGGLASNEQFF.

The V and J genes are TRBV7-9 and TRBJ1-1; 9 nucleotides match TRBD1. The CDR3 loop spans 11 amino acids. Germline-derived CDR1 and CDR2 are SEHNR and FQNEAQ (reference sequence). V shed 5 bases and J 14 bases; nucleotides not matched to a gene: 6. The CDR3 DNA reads TGTGCCAGCAGCCAACGGGACAGGGAGTTCTTT. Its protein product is CASSQRDREFF.

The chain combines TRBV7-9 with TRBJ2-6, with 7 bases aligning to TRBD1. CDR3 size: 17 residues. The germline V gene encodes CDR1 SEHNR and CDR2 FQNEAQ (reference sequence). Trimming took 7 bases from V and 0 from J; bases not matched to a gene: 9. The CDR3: CASTPTGIFSGANVLTF. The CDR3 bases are TGTGCCAGCACTCCGACAGGGATTTTCTCTGGGGCCAACGTCCTGACTTTC.

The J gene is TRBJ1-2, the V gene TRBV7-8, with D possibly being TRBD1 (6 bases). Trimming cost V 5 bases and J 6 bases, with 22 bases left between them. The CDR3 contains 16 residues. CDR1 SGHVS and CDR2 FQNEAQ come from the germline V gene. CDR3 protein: CASSEGELGGENGYTF. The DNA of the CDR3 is TGTGCCAGCAGCGAGGGGGAGTTGGGTGGGGAGAATGGCTACACCTTC.

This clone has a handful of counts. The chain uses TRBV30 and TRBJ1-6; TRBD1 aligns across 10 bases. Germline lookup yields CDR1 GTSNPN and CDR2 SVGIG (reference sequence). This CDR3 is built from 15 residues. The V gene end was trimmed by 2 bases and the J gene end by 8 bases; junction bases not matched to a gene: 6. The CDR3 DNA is TGTGCCTGGAGTATCTCCGGGACAGGGGATTCACCCCTCCACTTT. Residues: CAWSISGTGDSPLHF.

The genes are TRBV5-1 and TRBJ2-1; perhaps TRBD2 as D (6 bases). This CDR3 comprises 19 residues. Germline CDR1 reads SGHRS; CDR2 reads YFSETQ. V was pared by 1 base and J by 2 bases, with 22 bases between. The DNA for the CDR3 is TGCGCCAGCAGCTTGCTGTCCAGGGCCTCGGGAGAACCCTACAATGAGCAGTTCTTC. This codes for CASSLLSRASGEPYNEQFF.